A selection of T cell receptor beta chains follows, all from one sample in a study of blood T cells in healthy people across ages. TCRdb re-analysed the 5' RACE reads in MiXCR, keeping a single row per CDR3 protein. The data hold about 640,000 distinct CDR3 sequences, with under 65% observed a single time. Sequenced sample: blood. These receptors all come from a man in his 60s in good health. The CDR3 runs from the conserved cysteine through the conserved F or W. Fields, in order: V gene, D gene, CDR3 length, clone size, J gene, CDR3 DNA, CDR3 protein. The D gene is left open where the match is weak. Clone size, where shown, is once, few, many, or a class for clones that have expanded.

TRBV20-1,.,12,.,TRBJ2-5,TGCAGTGCCGAGGGGGTACAAGAGACCCAGTACTTC,CSAEGVQETQYF
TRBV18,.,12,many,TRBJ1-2,TGTGCCAGCGCACCCGACAGATATGGCTACACCTTC,CASAPDRYGYTF
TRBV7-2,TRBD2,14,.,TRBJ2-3,TGTGCCAGCAGCTTTCGGGAGGTTTCAGATACGCAGTATTTT,CASSFREVSDTQYF
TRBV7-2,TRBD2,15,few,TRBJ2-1,TGTGCCAGCAGCGTGGGGGGACTAGTTGTGAGTGAGCAGTTCTTC,CASSVGGLVVSEQFF
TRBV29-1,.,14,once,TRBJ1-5,TGCAGCGTTGCGGTTGCGGGGAGCCAAGAGACCCAGCATTTT,CSVAVAGSQETQHF
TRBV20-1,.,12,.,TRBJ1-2,TGCAGTGCTCCCGGGTACCTCTATGGCTACACCTTC,CSAPGYLYGYTF
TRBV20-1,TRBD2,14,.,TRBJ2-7,TGCAGTGCTAGAGAGGGCGGGGGGGTCTACGAGCAGTACTTC,CSAREGGGVYEQYF
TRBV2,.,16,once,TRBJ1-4,TGTGCCAGCAGTGAAGCTGGTCCCGCAACTAATGAAAAACTGTTTTTT,CASSEAGPATNEKLFF
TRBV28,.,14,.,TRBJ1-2,TGTGCCAGCAGTTTCCAGACGGGGGGCTATGGCTACACCTTC,CASSFQTGGYGYTF
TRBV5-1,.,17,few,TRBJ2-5,TGCGCCAGCAGCCCTGGGGCGGCAGCTGGGTACCAAGAGACCCAGTACTTC,CASSPGAAAGYQETQYF
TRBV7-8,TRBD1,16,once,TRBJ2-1,TGTGCCAGCAGCACCAGGACAGGGTCTTCCTACAATGAGCAGTTCTTC,CASSTRTGSSYNEQFF
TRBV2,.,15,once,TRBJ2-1,TGTGCCAGCAGTGAGACAGTGAGCTCCTACAATGAGCAGTTCTTC,CASSETVSSYNEQFF
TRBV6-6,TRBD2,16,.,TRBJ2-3,TGTGCCAGCAGTCCTCCAGGGAGCGGGGACACAGATACGCAGTATTTT,CASSPPGSGDTDTQYF
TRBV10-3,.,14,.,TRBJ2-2,TGTGCCATCAGTGAGACAGGTTACACCGGGGAGCTGTTTTTT,CAISETGYTGELFF
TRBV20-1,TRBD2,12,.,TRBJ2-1,TGCAGTGCCCCGGGGGGGTACAATGAGCAGTTCTTC,CSAPGGYNEQFF
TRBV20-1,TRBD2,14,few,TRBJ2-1,TGCAGTGCCCTCGGGACTACGGGTCGGAATGAGCAGTTCTTC,CSALGTTGRNEQFF
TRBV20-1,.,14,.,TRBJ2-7,TGCAGTGCTCGCTTTAGAAAGGGGACCTACGAGCAGTACTTC,CSARFRKGTYEQYF
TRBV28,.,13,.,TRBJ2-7,TGTGCCAGCACCCTAATCCAGGGAACCGAGCAGTACTTC,CASTLIQGTEQYF
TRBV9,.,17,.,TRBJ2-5,TGTGCCAGCAGCGTAGTTGTGGGTGGTAGAACGGGGGAGACCCAGTACTTC,CASSVVVGGRTGETQYF
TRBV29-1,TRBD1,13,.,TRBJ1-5,TGCAGCGTTGAGGGACAGGGGGACCAGCCCCAGCATTTT,CSVEGQGDQPQHF
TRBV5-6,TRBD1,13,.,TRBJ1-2,TGTGCCAGCAGCCGGACAGGGGAGGTGAACTACACCTTC,CASSRTGEVNYTF
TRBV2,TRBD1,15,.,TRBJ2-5,TGTGCCAGCAACCCACGACAGGGGGTCAGAGAGACCCAGTACTTC,CASNPRQGVRETQYF
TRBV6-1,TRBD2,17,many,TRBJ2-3,TGTGCCAGCAGCCGGACTAGCGGGGGCCGAACGGGGCATACGCAGTATTTT,CASSRTSGGRTGHTQYF
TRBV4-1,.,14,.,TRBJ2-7,TGCGCCAGCAGCCAAGATATTCCCGGATGCACCCAGTACTTC,CASSQDIPGCTQYF
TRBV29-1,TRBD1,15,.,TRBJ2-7,TGCAGCGTTGAGGGGGGACAGGGGGCATCCTACGAGCAGTACTTC,CSVEGGQGASYEQYF
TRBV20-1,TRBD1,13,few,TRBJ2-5,TGCAGTGCTAGCCGGACAGGGAGAGAGACCCAGTACTTC,CSASRTGRETQYF
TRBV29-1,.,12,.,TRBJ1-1,TGCAGCGGAGACAAGGTGAACACTGAAGCTTTCTTT,CSGDKVNTEAFF
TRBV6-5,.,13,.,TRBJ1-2,TGTGCCAGCAGAGAGAGGACAGCGGGTACCTACACCTTC,CASRERTAGTYTF
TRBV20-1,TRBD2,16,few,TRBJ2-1,TGCAGTGCTAGTCAGTGGGCTAGCGGGGGTCACAATGAGCAGTTCTTC,CSASQWASGGHNEQFF
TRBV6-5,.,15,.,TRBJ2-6,TGTGCCAGCAGTTACGACGGTTCTAGGGCCAACGTCCTGACTTTC,CASSYDGSRANVLTF
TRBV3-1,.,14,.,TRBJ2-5,TGTGCCAGCAGCAATTCGGACGGCCAAGAGACCCAGTACTTC,CASSNSDGQETQYF
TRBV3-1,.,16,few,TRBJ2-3,TGTGCCAGCAGCGACCGGGGAGCCCTCCGCACAGATACGCAGTATTTT,CASSDRGALRTDTQYF
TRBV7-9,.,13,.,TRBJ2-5,TGTGCCAGCTCCCCGGACAGCCCAGGGCCCCAGTACTTC,CASSPDSPGPQYF
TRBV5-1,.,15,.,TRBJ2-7,TGCGCCAGCAGCTTGGGCCCTGGGGAGGCCTACGAGCAGTACTTC,CASSLGPGEAYEQYF
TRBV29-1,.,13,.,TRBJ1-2,TGCAGCGTAGAAAGACAGGACGTCTATGGCTACACCTTC,CSVERQDVYGYTF
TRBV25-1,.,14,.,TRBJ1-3,TGTGCCAGCAGTGAGGGGGGAACTGGAAACACCATATATTTT,CASSEGGTGNTIYF
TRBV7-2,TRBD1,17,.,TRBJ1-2,TGTGCCAGCAGCCCCGGACAGGGGGAAGTTCTTAGTCTTGGCTACACCTTC,CASSPGQGEVLSLGYTF
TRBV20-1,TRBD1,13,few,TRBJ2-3,TGCAGTGCTCCTCATGGGACAGGGGATACGCAGTATTTT,CSAPHGTGDTQYF
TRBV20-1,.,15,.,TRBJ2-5,TGCAGTGCTAGTCCCCTCACAGGGATCCAAGAGACCCAGTACTTC,CSASPLTGIQETQYF
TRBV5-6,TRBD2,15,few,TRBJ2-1,TGTGCCAGCAGCTTGTTCAGTCACGGGGGGAATGAGCAGTTCTTC,CASSLFSHGGNEQFF
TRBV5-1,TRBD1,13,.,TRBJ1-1,TGCGCCAGCGGGAGACAGGGTGACACTGAAGCTTTCTTT,CASGRQGDTEAFF
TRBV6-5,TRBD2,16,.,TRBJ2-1,TGTGCCAGCACGGGCTTCAAGCGGGGGGGCCCGTATGAGCAGTTCTTC,CASTGFKRGGPYEQFF
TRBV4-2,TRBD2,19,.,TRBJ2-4,TGTGCCAGCAGCCAAGCGGGGGGGCCAGAGAGCCTAGCCAAAAACATTGAGTACTTC,CASSQAGGPESLAKNIEYF
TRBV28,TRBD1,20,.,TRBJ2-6,TGTGCCAGCAGTTTACCCTTCCTGGACAGGGGGAGTTCTGGGGCCAACGTCCTGACTTTC,CASSLPFLDRGSSGANVLTF
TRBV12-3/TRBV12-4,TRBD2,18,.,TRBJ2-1,TGTGCCAGCAGTCCCAATGATGGACTAGCGGGGGGCGTCGATGAGCAGTTCTTC,CASSPNDGLAGGVDEQFF
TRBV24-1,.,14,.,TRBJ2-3,TGTGCCACCAGTGGGACACGGGGTTCAGATACGCAGTATTTT,CATSGTRGSDTQYF
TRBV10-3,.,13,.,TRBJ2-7,TGTGCCACCAGTGAGGGGGAACCCTACGAGCAGTACTTC,CATSEGEPYEQYF
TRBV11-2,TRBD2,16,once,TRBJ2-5,TGTGCCAGCAGCTTTTATTCTAGCGGGGTAGGAAAGACCCAGTACTTC,CASSFYSSGVGKTQYF
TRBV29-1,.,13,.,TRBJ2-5,TGCAGCGTTGCCGAACTACCCAAGGAGACCCAGTACTTC,CSVAELPKETQYF
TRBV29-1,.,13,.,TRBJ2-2,TGCAGCGTTGATTCGGGAAACACCGGGGAGCTGTTTTTT,CSVDSGNTGELFF
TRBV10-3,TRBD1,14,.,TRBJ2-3,TGTGCCATCAGGGGACAGGGATCCACAGATACGCAGTATTTT,CAIRGQGSTDTQYF
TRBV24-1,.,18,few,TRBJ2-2,TGTGCCACCAGTGATTTCGGGGGCGGGGTTACGAACACCGGGGAGCTGTTTTTT,CATSDFGGGVTNTGELFF
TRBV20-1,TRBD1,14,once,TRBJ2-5,TGCAGTGCTACCGAGACAGGGCCCAAAGAGACCCAGTACTTC,CSATETGPKETQYF
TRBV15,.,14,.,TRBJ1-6,TGTGCCACCAGCAGAGAACGGACGGATTCACCCCTCCACTTT,CATSRERTDSPLHF
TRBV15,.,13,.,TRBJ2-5,TGTGCCACCAGCAGGAGCACGGGGGAGACCCAGTACTTC,CATSRSTGETQYF
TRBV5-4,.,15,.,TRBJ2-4,TGTGCCAGCAGCTCCGGGACACCCCTCCTCGGGGAGCAGTACTTC,CASSSGTPLLGEQYF
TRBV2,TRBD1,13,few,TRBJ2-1,TGTGCCAGCAGTGTTGGGACAGGCGGTGAGCAGTTCTTC,CASSVGTGGEQFF